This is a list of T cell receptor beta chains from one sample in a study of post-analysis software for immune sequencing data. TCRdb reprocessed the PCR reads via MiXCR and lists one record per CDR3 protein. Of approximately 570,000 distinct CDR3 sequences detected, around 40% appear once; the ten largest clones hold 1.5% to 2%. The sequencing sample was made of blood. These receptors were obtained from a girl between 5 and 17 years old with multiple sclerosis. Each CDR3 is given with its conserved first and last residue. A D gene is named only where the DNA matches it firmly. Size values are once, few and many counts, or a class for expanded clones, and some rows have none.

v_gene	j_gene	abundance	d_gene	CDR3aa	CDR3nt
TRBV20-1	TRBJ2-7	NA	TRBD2	CSARTGTSGYNEQYF	TGCAGTGCTAGAACCGGGACTAGCGGGTACAATGAGCAGTACTTC
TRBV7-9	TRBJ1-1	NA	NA	CASNDLEEEAFF	TGTGCCAGCAACGACCTAGAGGAGGAAGCTTTCTTT
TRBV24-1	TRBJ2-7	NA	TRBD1	CATSESGTGWYEQYF	TGTGCCACCAGTGAGTCCGGGACAGGGTGGTACGAGCAGTACTTC
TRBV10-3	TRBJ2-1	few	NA	CAITAGSYDEQFF	TGTGCCATCACAGCTGGTTCCTACGATGAGCAGTTCTTC
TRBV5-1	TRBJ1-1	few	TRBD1	CASSLDRDEAFF	TGCGCCAGCAGTCTTGACAGGGATGAAGCTTTCTTT
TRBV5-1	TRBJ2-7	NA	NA	CASSSGHPYEQYF	TGCGCCAGCAGCTCAGGACACCCCTACGAGCAGTACTTC
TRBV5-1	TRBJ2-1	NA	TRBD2	CASSLIALAGGLDNEQFF	TGCGCCAGCAGCTTGATCGCGCTAGCGGGAGGGTTGGACAATGAGCAGTTCTTC
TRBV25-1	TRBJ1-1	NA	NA	CASRNPDRGEAFF	TGTGCCAGCAGGAACCCAGACCGAGGTGAAGCTTTCTTT
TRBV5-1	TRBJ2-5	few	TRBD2	CASKTSGNQETQYF	TGCGCCAGCAAGACTAGCGGGAACCAAGAGACCCAGTACTTC
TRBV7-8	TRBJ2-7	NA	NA	CACSLVSEFYEQYF	TGTGCCTGCAGCTTAGTATCGGAGTTCTACGAGCAGTACTTC
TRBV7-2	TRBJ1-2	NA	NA	CASSLGGSGTGYTF	TGTGCCAGCAGCTTAGGTGGTTCAGGAACTGGCTACACCTTC
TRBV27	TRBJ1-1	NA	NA	CASKRNTEAFF	TGTGCCAGCAAGCGGAACACTGAAGCTTTCTTT
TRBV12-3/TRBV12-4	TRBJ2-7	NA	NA	CASSRLGTVGNEQYF	TGTGCCAGCAGTCGGCTGGGGACGGTAGGCAACGAGCAGTACTTC
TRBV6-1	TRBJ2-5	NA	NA	CASSSRRGGQETQYF	TGTGCCAGCAGTTCCCGGAGGGGGGGCCAAGAGACCCAGTACTTC
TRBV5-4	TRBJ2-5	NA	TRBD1	CASRRDRGEETQYF	TGTGCCAGCAGGAGGGACAGGGGGGAAGAGACCCAGTACTTC
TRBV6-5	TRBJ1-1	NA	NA	CASSYSGPRLNTEAFF	TGTGCCAGCAGTTACTCAGGTCCCCGCTTGAACACTGAAGCTTTCTTT
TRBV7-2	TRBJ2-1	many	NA	CASSQTENEQFF	TGTGCCAGCAGCCAGACGGAGAATGAGCAGTTCTTC
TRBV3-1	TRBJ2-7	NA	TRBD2	CASSQEAVGGAYEQYF	TGTGCCAGCAGCCAAGAAGCGGTCGGGGGGGCCTACGAGCAGTACTTC
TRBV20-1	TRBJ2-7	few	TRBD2	CSARGTSARDEQYF	TGCAGTGCTAGAGGGACTAGCGCTCGAGACGAGCAGTACTTC
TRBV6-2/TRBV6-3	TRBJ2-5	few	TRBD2	CASSYYIRRLALETQYF	TGTGCCAGCAGTTACTATATTCGTCGACTAGCCCTGGAGACCCAGTACTTC
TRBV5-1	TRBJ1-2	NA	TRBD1	CASSSDRANGYTF	TGCGCCAGCAGTTCCGACAGGGCTAATGGCTACACCTTC
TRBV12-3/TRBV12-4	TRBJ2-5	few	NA	CASSPPGEETQYF	TGTGCCAGCAGCCCCCCCGGTGAAGAGACCCAGTACTTC
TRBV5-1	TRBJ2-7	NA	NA	CASSLALGTYEQYF	TGCGCCAGCAGCTTGGCTCTGGGTACCTACGAGCAGTACTTC
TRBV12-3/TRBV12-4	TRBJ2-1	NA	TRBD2	CASSRGLAGGRKFF	TGTGCCAGCAGTCGCGGACTAGCGGGAGGCCGTAAGTTCTTC
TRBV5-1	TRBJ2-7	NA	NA	CASSLESAGIYEQYF	TGCGCCAGCAGCTTGGAATCGGCAGGGATTTACGAGCAGTACTTC
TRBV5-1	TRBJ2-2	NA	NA	CASSFTGTQAGELFF	TGCGCCAGCAGCTTTACCGGGACCCAGGCCGGGGAGCTGTTTTTT
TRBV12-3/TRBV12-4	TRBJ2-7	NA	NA	CTSSPKSLRAVAYEQYF	TGTACCAGCAGTCCCAAAAGCCTCAGGGCGGTTGCCTACGAGCAGTACTTC
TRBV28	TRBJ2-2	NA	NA	CASSRLTGELFF	TGTGCCAGCAGTCGGTTAACCGGGGAGCTGTTTTTT
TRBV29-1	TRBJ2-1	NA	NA	CSVDTDPDEQFF	TGCAGCGTTGACACAGACCCGGATGAGCAGTTCTTC
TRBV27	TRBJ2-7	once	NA	CASSLQEGSCEQYF	TGTGCCAGCAGTTTGCAGGAGGGCTCCTGCGAGCAGTACTTC
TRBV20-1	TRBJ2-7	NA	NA	CSVKHRTYEQYF	TGCAGTGTCAAACATAGAACCTACGAGCAGTACTTC
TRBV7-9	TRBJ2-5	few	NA	CTTVMAAGETQYF	TGTACCACCGTGATGGCGGCTGGCGAGACCCAGTACTTC
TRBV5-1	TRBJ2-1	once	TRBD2	CASSLPSGTRSNEQFF	TGCGCCAGCAGCTTACCTTCCGGGACTAGATCCAATGAGCAGTTCTTC
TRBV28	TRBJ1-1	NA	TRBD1	CASRTPGQGLNTEAFF	TGTGCCAGCAGGACGCCGGGACAGGGATTGAACACTGAAGCTTTCTTT
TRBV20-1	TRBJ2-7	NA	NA	CSASSRRVHEQYF	TGCAGTGCTAGTAGTCGGAGGGTCCACGAGCAGTACTTC
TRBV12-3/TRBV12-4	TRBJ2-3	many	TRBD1	CASSLAGGGTDTQYF	TGTGCCAGCAGTTTGGCAGGGGGCGGCACAGATACGCAGTATTTT
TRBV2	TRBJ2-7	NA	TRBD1	CASSEGGQGGYEQYF	TGTGCCAGCAGTGAAGGAGGACAGGGTGGCTACGAGCAGTACTTC
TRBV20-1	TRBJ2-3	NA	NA	CSAPRKGSTDTQYF	TGCAGTGCTCCCAGGAAAGGGAGCACAGATACGCAGTATTTT
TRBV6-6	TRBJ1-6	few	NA	CASSRYSDNSPLHF	TGTGCCAGCAGTAGGTACTCAGATAATTCACCCCTCCACTTT
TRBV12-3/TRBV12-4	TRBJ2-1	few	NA	CASSPRPGRSYNEQFF	TGTGCCAGCAGTCCCCGTCCAGGGAGGTCCTACAATGAGCAGTTCTTC
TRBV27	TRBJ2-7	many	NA	CASSLSGREQYF	TGTGCCAGCAGTTTATCGGGTCGGGAGCAGTACTTC
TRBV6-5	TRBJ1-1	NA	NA	CASSYSTGRLNTEAFF	TGTGCCAGCAGTTACTCGACAGGCAGACTGAACACTGAAGCTTTCTTT
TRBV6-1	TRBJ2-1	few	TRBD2	CASSELAGGPNEQFF	TGTGCCAGCAGTGAACTGGCGGGAGGGCCCAATGAGCAGTTCTTC
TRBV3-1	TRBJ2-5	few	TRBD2	CASSPGLAGYETQYF	TGTGCCAGCAGCCCCGGACTAGCGGGGTACGAGACCCAGTACTTC
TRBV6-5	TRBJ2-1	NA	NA	CASSYSGGFSYNEQFF	TGTGCCAGCAGTTACTCTGGGGGTTTCTCCTACAATGAGCAGTTCTTC
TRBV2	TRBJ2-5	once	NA	CASHGHRETQYF	TGTGCCAGCCACGGGCACAGAGAGACCCAGTACTTC
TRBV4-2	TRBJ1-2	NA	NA	CASSQDRVPGCTF	TGTGCCAGCAGCCAAGACAGGGTCCCGGGCTGCACCTTC
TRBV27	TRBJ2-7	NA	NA	CASSLSSWGRYEQYF	TGTGCCAGCAGTTTATCTAGCTGGGGGCGGTACGAGCAGTACTTC
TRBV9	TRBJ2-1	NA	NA	CASSPMARYDEQFF	TGTGCCAGCAGCCCCATGGCTAGGTACGATGAGCAGTTCTTC
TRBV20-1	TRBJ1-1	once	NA	CSARSGSMNTEAFF	TGCAGTGCTAGATCTGGGTCCATGAACACTGAAGCTTTCTTT
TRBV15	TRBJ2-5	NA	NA	CATSRGEGLQQYF	TGTGCCACCAGCAGAGGTGAGGGACTCCAGCAGTACTTC